The source of this T cell receptor (beta chain) is a study of blood T cell repertoires in COVID-19. Looked up from germline, CDR1 is LGHNT and CDR2 is FRNRAP. CDR3 length: 14 amino acids. J lost 4 bases, V lost 6 bases, and 6 bases had no gene match. Some clones are missing from TCRdb's copy, which holds only in-frame ones; the method was immunoSEQ multiplex PCR. The table has about 230,000 clones, roughly 83% seen once; the top ten hold approximately 30%. In this sample, this clone turned up once. This chain uses TRBV12-5 with TRBJ2-3; 8 bases are shared with TRBD1. Sequencing was performed on peripheral blood. The TCR sequence derives from a middle-aged man with acute or convalescent COVID-19. The CDR3 here is CASGLGQGADTQYF. CDR3 bases: TGTGCTAGTGGCCTTGGACAGGGAGCAGATACGCAGTATTTT.